This T cell receptor beta chain was captured by sequencing in a study of CD8 T cells in ankylosing spondylitis (TCRdb year 2017). Broadly, across the study: The study set out to find disease-linked TCR variants by profiling T cell receptor beta repertoires in ankylosing spondylitis patients and healthy donors. The full study cohort comprised approximately 23 ankylosing spondylitis patients and 110 or so healthy donors. Peripheral blood was sampled, and synovial fluid was also collected from ankylosing spondylitis patients.

The sample was run on an Illumina HiSeq 2500. Quantitative 5'-RACE with molecular barcodes was the method used to prepare the TCR beta libraries. The study's processing was this. To identify disease-linked TCR variants, a new computational method was used, one built on a probabilistic model of VDJ rearrangement. TCRdb reran the public reads through fastp at Q25 and MiXCR, keeping productive beta chains. Each CDR3 protein gets just one entry, which takes the most common genes and DNA from the rows behind it. The authors' filters were not applied to this entry. The sample table lists 300,000 to 400,000 distinct CDR3 sequences, under 25% of them with a count of one. Clones ranked in the top ten supply 16% of the sample. Of note for this clonotype: Which antigen it targets is not known. No qualities accompany the bases; no much larger clone lies one base away.

What the study reported, not specific to this receptor: A TCR beta motif made up of fewer than 10 highly homologous amino acid variants appeared to be characteristic of blood from ankylosing spondylitis patients. The disease-linked clones were reported to be significantly enriched in matched synovial fluid samples from ankylosing spondylitis patients. The disease-linked clones showed a CD8+ phenotype and occurred at relatively low frequencies in peripheral blood. Some of the motif variants had been reported before in the synovial fluid and blood of reactive arthritis patients, a finding that suggests common disease-initiation mechanisms.

Trimmed from V: 0 bases; trimmed from J: 1 base; junction bases lacking a gene match: 9. CDR1 is given as SGHRS and CDR2 as YFSETQ, both from the germline V gene. There are 18 amino acids in the CDR3, from cysteine to phenylalanine inclusive. The sequence is cut down to CDR3 DNA, 54 bases in frame from base 1. Sequencing input: blood, either unsorted or a sorted T cell fraction (not recorded which). This clonotype was sampled from a male donor with ankylosing spondylitis. The V and J genes are TRBV5-1 and TRBJ2-1, with 8 bases matching TRBD2. Read as DNA, the sequence is TGCGCCAGCAGCTTGGACGCGGGAGGTGTCGGGTCCTACAATGAGCAGTTCTTC. Its translation reads: CASSLDAGGVGSYNEQFF. With the portions outside the CDR3 filled from the reference TRBV5-1 and TRBJ2-1 genes, the complete variable region becomes KAGVTQTPRYLIKTRGQQVTLSCSPISGHRSVSWYQQTPGQGLQFLFEYFSETQRNKGNFPGRFSGRQFSNSRSEMNVSTLELGDSALYLCASSLDAGGVGSYNEQFFGPGTRLTVL.